Listed here are 2 T cell receptor beta chains from one sample, sequenced in a study of control samples from healthy donors and cancer patients. Generated by immunoSEQ multiplex PCR, the TCRdb table keeps only in-frame clones and is missing some. The table has some 130,000 clones, about nine tenths seen once; the top ten hold about 1.9%. The sequencing sample was made of blood. The receptor source for this set is a woman aged 45-65 years in good health.

The CDR3 region has the DNA TGTGCCAGCCGGGACAGGGGGGTCAATCAGCCCCAGCATTTT. Encoded protein: CASRDRGVNQPQHF. The rearrangement uses TRBV2 and TRBJ1-5, with TRBD1 matching 11 bases. Looked up from germline, CDR1 is SNHLY and CDR2 is FYNNEI. The CDR3 is 14 amino acids. The J segment lost 3 bases and the V segment lost 8 bases, leaving 3 bases of the junction unmatched.

This clone was seen a single time. The chain uses TRBV5-4 and TRBJ1-3; D may be TRBD1 (6 bases). With 3 bases removed from V and 4 bases from J, the gap between germline ends came to 11 bases. The CDR3 contains 14 residues. Germline V gene sequence: CDR1 SGHNT, CDR2 YYREEE (reference sequence). The CDR3 sequence: CASSSRGSGNTIYF. The CDR3 nucleotides are TGTGCCAGCAGCTCGAGGGGGTCAGGAAACACCATATATTTT.